What follows describes a single T cell receptor (beta chain). CDR1 and CDR2 (germline): SGHTA, FQGNSA. Trimming pared 1 base from V and 5 bases from J, leaving 8 bases between. The CDR3 runs to 14 residues. The sample belongs to a study of CD8 T cells in Susac syndrome. In blood CD8+ and CD4+ T cells, TCR beta underwent sequencing. Patients with Susac syndrome fulfilled recently defined diagnostic criteria for definite or probable disease. CD8+ and CD4+ T cells were negatively isolated; TEMRA cells were FACS-enriched. RNA, at about 0.5 to 1 ug, was reverse transcribed with random hexamers. MiXCR was run by TCRdb on the immunoSEQ multiplex PCR reads, yielding one entry per CDR3 protein. The sample lists approximately 190,000 distinct CDR3 sequences; more than 90% were seen once.

The sequence came from a human donor with Susac syndrome. The chain has TRBV7-2 and TRBJ2-2, with D possibly being TRBD2 (5 bases). The material sequenced was CD4+ T cells from PBMCs. The CDR3 protein is CASSLVRETGELFF. The CDR3, as DNA: TGTGCCAGCAGCTTAGTGAGGGAAACCGGGGAGCTGTTTTTT.